This T cell receptor (beta chain) appears in the sequencing data of a study of cytomegalovirus exposure and HLA in healthy donors. The CDR3 has 15 amino acids. CDR1 is SGHVS, CDR2 FNYEAQ, per germline. Trimming cost V 3 bases and J 0 bases; bases outside gene matches: 5. Amplification used 60 Vbeta primers and 13 Jbeta primers. Produced via immunoSEQ multiplex PCR; TCRdb's table is partial and in-frame only. The data show fewer than 150,000 clones, over 60% seen once. J is TRBJ2-7 and V is TRBV7-6; 7 nucleotides match TRBD1. Sequenced material: PBMCs. The origin of this receptor is a woman in her 50s in good health and CMV-seronegative. CDR3 in amino acids: CASSFTGASSYEQYF. CDR3 in DNA: TGTGCCAGCAGCTTCACAGGGGCCTCCTCCTACGAGCAGTACTTC.